This TCR beta chain stems from a study of memory CD8 T cells in hepatitis C reinfection (dated by TCRdb to about 2017). Turning to the overall study: Of the five donors, three spontaneously resolved two consecutive HCV infections, and two cleared a primary infection but developed chronic infection after reinfection. A case counted as HCV reinfection when an HCV RNA test came back positive after two negative tests taken at least 60 days apart. Late or post reinfection samples were collected 12 to 24 weeks after reinfection was detected. The study tracked the TCR beta repertoire of virus-specific CD8 T cells longitudinally across an HCV reinfection episode in five donors. Several reinfection cases with stored pre-reinfection samples were identified between the late 2000s and the early 2010s. In the reinfection study, participants who had resolved a prior HCV infection were followed every 3 months. Beyond this particular receptor, the publication reports: Because only a handful of donors were included, definitive conclusions about public clonotypes linked to secondary clearance were beyond the reach of the study.

Taken from the germline V gene, the CDR1 and CDR2 loops are SGHTA and FQGNSA. From the cysteine up to the phenylalanine, the CDR3 has a length of 15 residues. The read is trimmed to its CDR3 DNA, 45 bases read in frame from base 1. V is pared back by 2 bases and J by 5 bases, with 10 bases lying between the germline termini. The library came from the immunoSEQ multiplex PCR assay. Genomic DNA was extracted from sorted cells, and the TCR beta V, D and J regions were sequenced by Adaptive Biotechnologies' automated high-throughput method. A two-step, bias-controlled multiplex PCR was used to amplify CDR3 regions. Amplified TCR beta libraries were sequenced on an Illumina instrument. The study's own analysis went as follows. Demultiplexed reads were processed to reduce amplification and sequencing bias, and the IMGT database was used to assign CDR3 sequences to gene families. ImmunoSEQ software version 2.0 was used to analyze the repertoire data. Out-of-frame sequences and sequences containing stop codons in the CDR3 were removed from the clonotype lists. Clonotypes with a frequency below 0.01% were excluded because such clonotypes corresponded to less than one cell. To get richness, observed richness was divided by input cell number, while evenness came from dividing Shannon entropy by log observed richness. Repertoire diversity and the similarity between time points were measured using Simpson diversity and Morisita-Horn overlap indices. Each clonotype was placed into one of four groups: dominant (>1%), sub-dominant (0.5-0.99%), low abundance (0.1-0.49%) or lowest abundance (<0.1%). The germline index was obtained by subtracting total nucleotide additions from total CDR3 length and then dividing the result by total CDR3 length. TCRdb mirrors the immuneACCESS table, restricted to in-frame sequences. Some clones are absent from its copies; in checked studies, under half trace to an unresolved V gene, and the reason for the others is unknown. D and trimming come from the DNA, and the V and J calls and clone size come from that table. Here the sample has about 46,000 clones; approximately 92% occur a single time. Of the sample, 0.6% to 0.85% falls within the top ten clones.

About this clone: Its antigen target is currently unknown. The record has no base qualities; no much larger clone is one base away.

In light of the paper, this sample's time point label describes: late/post reinfection, 12 to 24 weeks after detection. Sorted cells were sequenced directly ex vivo, without in vitro expansion prior to TCR sequencing. The donors, who were people who inject drugs, were enrolled in the Montreal Acute Hepatitis C Cohort Study (HEPCO) in Canada. As controls, total naive CD8 T cells were sorted as viable CD3+ CD8+ CD45RO- cells from a couple of donors at all three reinfection time points. Before sorting, cryopreserved peripheral blood mononuclear cells were thawed and CD8 T cells were purified from those thawed cells. The MACS CD8+ T cell Isolation Kit was used to enrich CD8 T cells through negative selection. Cells were sorted on a BD FACSAria II sorter running FACSDiva software, and FlowJo was used to analyze the data.

Sample: naive CD8+ T cells sorted from blood. Explained via the paper, the cell subset or site label denotes: total naive CD8+CD45RO- T cells. This TCR came from a man between 18 and 29 years old with hepatitis C virus infection. The chain is made from TRBV7-2 and TRBJ1-6; a confident D gene designation cannot be given. The DNA reads as follows: TGTGCCAGCAGCTTACGACGAGGAGATAATTCACCCCTCCACTTT. Translation gives CASSLRRGDNSPLHF. Beyond the CDR3, the reference TRBV7-2 and TRBJ1-6 genes provide the residues; the full variable domain reads: GAGVSQSPSNKVTEKGKDVELRCDPISGHTALYWYRQSLGQGLEFLIYFQGNSAPDKSGLPSDRFSAERTGGSVSTLTIQRTQQEDSAVYLCASSLRRGDNSPLHFGNGTRLTVT.